This entry is about one TCR beta chain. The antigen remains unidentified. The data originate from a study of T cell clones after liver transplantation. For the study at large: Immunosuppression withdrawal was tried within 2 years after liver transplantation in this trial. As an antigen-independent comparator, third-party-reactive TCRbeta sequences came from pre-transplant mixed lymphocyte reactions. Standard immunosuppression, with no induction, continued until 12-24 months after transplant.

Study observations and caveats: Post-transplant time points were not standardized, so conclusions are preliminary.

The CDR3 contains 16 residues. Trimming pared 2 bases from V and 4 bases from J, leaving 17 bases between. Per the germline V gene, CDR1 is MNHNY and CDR2 is SVGAGI (reference sequence). Only in-frame clones appear in the TCRdb table, and some are missing; sequencing was by immunoSEQ multiplex PCR. This table has about 78,000 clones, 75% to 85% appearing once. Sequencing used CD4+ T cells from blood, obtained before liver transplant. This chain uses TRBV6-6 with TRBJ1-2; TRBD1 is a possible D gene (6 bases). The clonotype was recovered from a human donor who received a liver transplant. The DNA for the CDR3 is TGTGCCAGCAGTTACCCTGGGACAAGGAGGGTCTATGGCTACACCTTC. Protein product: CASSYPGTRRVYGYTF.